Listed here is a single TCR beta chain. The source of the sample is a study of PD-L1 blockade in urothelial cancer. The CDR3 consists of 15 residues. Germline V gene data show CDR1 as MDHEN and CDR2 as SYDVKM. V dropped 4 bases and J dropped 2; count of bases not matched to a gene: 3. Noted time point: pretreatment peripheral blood. The data were produced by immunoSEQ multiplex PCR, yet TCRdb's version contains in-frame clones alone and is incomplete. The sample holds roughly 87,000 clones, roughly 90% seen once. Sequenced material: PBMCs, taken around atezolizumab (anti-PD-L1) treatment. This chain uses TRBV28 with TRBJ2-5; TRBD2 matches at 11 bases. The origin of this receptor is a woman older than 75 with urothelial cancer. The CDR3 DNA reads TGTGCCAGCAGTTCCCGACTAGCGGGACAAGAGACCCAGTACTTC. Translating it yields CASSSRLAGQETQYF. Variable domain in full (rest from reference TRBV28 and TRBJ2-5): DVKVTQSSRYLVKRTGEKVFLECVQDMDHENMFWYRQDPGLGLRLIYFSYDVKMKEKGDIPEGYSVSREKKERFSLILESASTNQTSMYLCASSSRLAGQETQYFGPGTRLLVL.